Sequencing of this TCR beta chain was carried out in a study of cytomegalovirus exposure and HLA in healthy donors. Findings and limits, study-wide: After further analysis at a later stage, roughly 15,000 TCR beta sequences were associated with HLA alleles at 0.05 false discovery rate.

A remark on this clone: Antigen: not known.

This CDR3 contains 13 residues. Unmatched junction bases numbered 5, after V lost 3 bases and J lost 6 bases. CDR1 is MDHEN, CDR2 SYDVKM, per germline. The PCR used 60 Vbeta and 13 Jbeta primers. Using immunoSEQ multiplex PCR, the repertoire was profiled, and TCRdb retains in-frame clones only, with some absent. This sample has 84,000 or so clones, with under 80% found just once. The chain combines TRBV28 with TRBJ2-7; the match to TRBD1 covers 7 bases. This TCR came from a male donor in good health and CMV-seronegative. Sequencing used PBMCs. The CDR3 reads CASSFSPGGEQYF. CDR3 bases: TGTGCCAGCAGTTTTTCTCCAGGGGGCGAGCAGTACTTC.